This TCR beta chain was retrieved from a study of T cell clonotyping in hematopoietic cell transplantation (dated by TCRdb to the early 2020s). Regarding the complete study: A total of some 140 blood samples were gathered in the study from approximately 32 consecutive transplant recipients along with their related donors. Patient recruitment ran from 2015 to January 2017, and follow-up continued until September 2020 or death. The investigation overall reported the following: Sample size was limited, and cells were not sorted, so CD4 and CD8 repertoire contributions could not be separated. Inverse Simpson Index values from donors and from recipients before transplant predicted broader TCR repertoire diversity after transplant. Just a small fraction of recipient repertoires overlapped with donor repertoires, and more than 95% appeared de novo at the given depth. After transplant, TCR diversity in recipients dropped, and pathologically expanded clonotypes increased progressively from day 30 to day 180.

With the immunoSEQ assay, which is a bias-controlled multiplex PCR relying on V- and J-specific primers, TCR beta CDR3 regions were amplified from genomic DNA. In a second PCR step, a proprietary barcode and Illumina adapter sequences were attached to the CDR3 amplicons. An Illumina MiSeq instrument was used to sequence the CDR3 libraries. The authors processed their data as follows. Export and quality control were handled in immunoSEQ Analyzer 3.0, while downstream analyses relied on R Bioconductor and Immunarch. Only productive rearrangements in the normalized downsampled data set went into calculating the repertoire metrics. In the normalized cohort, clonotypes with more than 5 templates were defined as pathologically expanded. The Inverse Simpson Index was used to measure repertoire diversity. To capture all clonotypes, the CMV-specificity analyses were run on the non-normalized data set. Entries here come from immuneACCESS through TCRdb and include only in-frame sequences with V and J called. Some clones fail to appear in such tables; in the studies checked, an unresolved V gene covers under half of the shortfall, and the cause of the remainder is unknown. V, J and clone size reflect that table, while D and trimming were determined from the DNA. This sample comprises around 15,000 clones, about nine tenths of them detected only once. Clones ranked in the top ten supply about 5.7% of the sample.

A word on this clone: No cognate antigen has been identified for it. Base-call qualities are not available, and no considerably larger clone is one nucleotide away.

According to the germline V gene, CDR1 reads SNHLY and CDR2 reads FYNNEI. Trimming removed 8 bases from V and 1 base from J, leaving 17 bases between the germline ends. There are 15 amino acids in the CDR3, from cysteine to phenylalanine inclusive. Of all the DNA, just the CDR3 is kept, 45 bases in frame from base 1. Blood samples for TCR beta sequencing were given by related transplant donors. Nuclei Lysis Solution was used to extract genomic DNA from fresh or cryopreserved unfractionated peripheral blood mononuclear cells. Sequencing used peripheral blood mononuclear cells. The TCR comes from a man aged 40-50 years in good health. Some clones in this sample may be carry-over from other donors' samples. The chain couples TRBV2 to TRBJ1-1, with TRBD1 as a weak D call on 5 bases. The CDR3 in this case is CASGTPESRNTEAFF. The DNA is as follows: TGTGCCAGCGGGACCCCCGAATCCCGGAACACTGAAGCTTTCTTT.